Presented here are 21 T cell receptor beta chains from one specimen sequenced in a study of T cell responses to AZD1222 COVID-19 vaccine. Method: immunoSEQ multiplex PCR; TCRdb's copy keeps in-frame clones and lacks some. Among approximately 130,000 clones listed, approximately 86% were seen once. Sequences were derived from peripheral blood, sampled 28 days after the second AZD1222 dose. All receptors derive from an adult who received the AZD1222 COVID-19 vaccine.

The CDR3 spells CASSQVVWLEDNSPLHF. For the CDR3, the DNA is TGCGCCAGCAGCCAAGTTGTGTGGTTAGAAGATAATTCACCCCTCCACTTT. The rearrangement links TRBV4-3 to TRBJ1-6; D is uncertain. Germline values: CDR1 LGHNA, CDR2 YSLEER. The ends were cut back, 1 base at V and 5 bases at J, with 15 bases in the middle. There are 17 residues in the CDR3.

The V and J genes are TRBV2 and TRBJ1-4, with D unresolved. CDR1 and CDR2 from the germline V gene are SNHLY and FYNNEI. V lost 8 bases to trimming and J lost 0 bases, with 10 bases between them. This CDR3 comprises 14 residues. CDR3 in DNA: TGTGCCAGCCGTTTCGGCTCAACTAATGAAAAACTGTTTTTT. Its translation: CASRFGSTNEKLFF.

The chain uses TRBV6-5 and TRBJ1-1; 8 bases are shared with TRBD1. The CDR3 spans 13 residues. Germline values: CDR1 MNHEY, CDR2 SVGAGI. With V trimmed by 6 bases and J by 3 bases, 3 bases remained unmatched. The chain's CDR3 is CASRQGGDTEAFF. The CDR3 coding sequence is TGTGCCAGCAGACAGGGGGGAGACACTGAAGCTTTCTTT.

The chain links TRBV5-1 to TRBJ1-1, with 7 bases identical to TRBD1. This CDR3 contains 15 residues. Germline loops: CDR1 SGHRS, CDR2 YFSETQ. V was pared by 2 bases and J by 4 bases, with 8 bases of the junction left unmatched. The chain's CDR3 is CASSLGTDQGTEAFF. The DNA of the CDR3 is TGCGCCAGCAGCTTAGGGACAGACCAAGGCACTGAAGCTTTCTTT.

This CDR3 reads CSVEISRASEETQYF. The CDR3 DNA is TGCAGCGTTGAGATAAGCAGGGCCTCGGAAGAGACCCAGTACTTC. V gene TRBV29-1 combines with J gene TRBJ2-5; possible D gene TRBD1, 5 bases. The CDR3 sequence is 15 residues long. Germline loops: CDR1 SQVTM, CDR2 ANQGSEA. Trimming removed 3 bases from V and 3 bases from J, with 17 bases in between.

The rearrangement links TRBV5-1 to TRBJ1-1; D is ambiguous. The CDR3 covers 13 residues. Germline loops: CDR1 SGHRS, CDR2 YFSETQ. Trimming cost V 0 bases and J 11 bases, with 14 bases left between them. The CDR3 loop reads CASSLEGTQSAFF. The CDR3 DNA sequence: TGCGCCAGCAGCTTGGAAGGCACCCAGAGCGCTTTCTTT.

The V gene is TRBV5-1, the J gene TRBJ1-1; tentatively, D is TRBD1 (5 bases). The germline V gene encodes CDR1 SGHRS and CDR2 YFSETQ. The CDR3 is made up of 13 amino acids. The V gene lost 5 bases and the J gene lost 1 base, with 9 bases spanning the gap. CDR3 loop: CASSSQGNTEAFF. The CDR3 DNA sequence: TGCGCCAGCAGTTCCCAGGGGAACACTGAAGCTTTCTTT.

The genes are TRBV10-2 and TRBJ1-1; D is possibly TRBD1 (5 bases). The germline CDR1 and CDR2 sequences are WSHSY and SAAADI. The CDR3 has 13 residues. With 6 bases removed from V and 4 bases from J, the gap between germline ends came to 12 bases. Written as DNA, the CDR3 is TGCGCCAGCAGCGTCCAGGGTGGCACTGAAGCTTTCTTT. Amino acids: CASSVQGGTEAFF.

The rearrangement uses TRBV7-2 and TRBJ1-2; D possibly corresponds to TRBD1 (5 bases). CDR1 and CDR2 from the germline V gene are SGHTA and FQGNSA. The V end was cut by 1 base, the J end by 5 bases, with 14 bases between. This CDR3 is built from 15 residues. The CDR3 DNA reads as TGTGCCAGCAGCTTAGTGGGACCAGTCCCGTATGGCTACACCTTC. Protein product: CASSLVGPVPYGYTF.

The genes are TRBV4-2 and TRBJ2-3; TRBD1 matches 9 bases. The CDR3 consists of 15 residues. With 4 bases clipped from V and 2 bases from J, the junction kept 4 bases outside the gene matches. Germline assignment: CDR1 LGHNA and CDR2 YNFKEQ. The CDR3 DNA reads TGTGCCAGCAGCCGAGACAGGGGGTACACAGATACGCAGTATTTT. Its translation: CASSRDRGYTDTQYF.

The CDR3 DNA reads as TGTGCCAGCACCCTCGCGACGGAGGTTTATGGCTACACCTTC. It encodes CASTLATEVYGYTF. The chain employs TRBV28 and TRBJ1-2; no clear D. CDR1 MDHEN and CDR2 SYDVKM come from the germline V gene. V was pared by 7 bases and J by 5 bases, with 17 bases between. The CDR3 has 14 residues.

The chain has TRBV6-4 and TRBJ2-7; D remains ambiguous. Trimming took 0 bases from V and 4 from J, leaving 7 bases between them. The CDR3 consists of 13 residues. Germline V lookup: CDR1 MRHNA, CDR2 SNTAGT. CDR3 protein: CASSDSKRYEQYF. DNA of the CDR3: TGTGCCAGCAGTGACTCAAAACGGTACGAGCAGTACTTC.

V gene TRBV19 combines with J gene TRBJ1-1; perhaps TRBD1 as D (6 bases). V lost 7 bases and J lost 3, with 18 bases in between. From germline, CDR1 is LNHDA and CDR2 SQIVND (reference sequence). The CDR3 sequence is 15 residues long. This CDR3 reads CASNLRGARDTEAFF. Written as DNA, the CDR3 is TGTGCCAGTAATCTCAGGGGCGCACGGGACACTGAAGCTTTCTTT.

The chain links TRBV11-2 to TRBJ2-7; 8 positions agree with TRBD2. With V trimmed by 5 bases and J by 3 bases, 6 bases remained unmatched. The CDR3 spans 14 residues. Germline-derived CDR1 and CDR2 are SGHAT and FQNNGV. For the CDR3, the DNA is TGTGCCAGCAGCGCATCGGCGGGAGGCTACGAGCAGTACTTC. Amino acids: CASSASAGGYEQYF.

This clone was seen more than once but under ten times. V gene TRBV5-1 combines with J gene TRBJ2-1; 10 positions match TRBD2. Germline trimming cut 0 bases from V and 7 bases from J; bases unmatched to any gene: 7. This CDR3 contains 16 residues. Germline CDR1 reads SGHRS; CDR2 reads YFSETQ. CDR3 DNA: TGCGCCAGCAGCTTGGTATATCGGACTAGCGGAAATGAGCAGTTCTTC. Translated: CASSLVYRTSGNEQFF.

V gene TRBV11-3 combines with J gene TRBJ2-5; D call uncertain. The CDR3 loop spans 13 amino acids. V shed 1 base and J shed 1 base, with 4 bases lying between them. The germline gives CDR1 SGHNT, CDR2 YENEEA. This chain's CDR3 is CASSLGPQETQYF. The CDR3 region has the DNA TGTGCCAGCAGCTTAGGGCCCCAAGAGACCCAGTACTTC.

V and J are TRBV28 and TRBJ2-1, with D unclear. Germline lookup yields CDR1 MDHEN and CDR2 SYDVKM. CDR3 length: 13 amino acids. V was clipped by 3 bases and J by 5 bases, with 8 bases between them. The CDR3: CASSFDRDNEQFF. The DNA for the CDR3 is TGTGCCAGCAGTTTTGATCGGGACAATGAGCAGTTCTTC.

This chain joins TRBV11-2 and TRBJ1-2; D may be TRBD1 (6 bases). V lost 5 bases to trimming and J lost 8 bases, with 15 bases between them. Germline CDR1 and CDR2: SGHAT and FQNNGV. This CDR3 region has 13 residues. CDR3 protein: CASSPGGGSGYTF. In DNA form, the CDR3 reads TGTGCCAGCAGCCCGGGGGGGGGCTCGGGCTACACCTTC.

This clone showed up just once. The chain couples TRBV11-3 to TRBJ1-2, with a tentative D call TRBD1 (6 bases). This CDR3 spans 15 amino acids. Trimming stripped 7 bases from V and 1 base from J, with 16 bases between. The germline V gene encodes CDR1 SGHNT and CDR2 YENEEA. The CDR3 loop is CASTFGGSGNYGYTF. The CDR3 nucleotides read TGTGCCAGCACCTTTGGGGGCAGCGGTAACTATGGCTACACCTTC.

The chain combines TRBV6-2 or TRBV6-3 with TRBJ2-5; D is undetermined. Trimming removed 4 bases at V and 4 bases at J, with 16 bases between. Looked up from germline, CDR1 is MNHEY and CDR2 is SVGEGT. The CDR3 is made up of 15 amino acids. The CDR3 sequence is CASSSWTNKGETQYF. CDR3 bases: TGTGCCAGCAGTTCTTGGACCAATAAGGGAGAGACCCAGTACTTC.

The V call is TRBV5-1, the J call TRBJ1-5; D may be TRBD1 (5 bases). V lost 0 bases and J 4 bases, leaving 8 bases between the germline ends. Germline V lookup: CDR1 SGHRS, CDR2 YFSETQ. The CDR3 contains 14 residues. In DNA form, the CDR3 reads TGCGCCAGCAGCTTGGGGACAACAAATCAGCCCCAGCATTTT. This codes for CASSLGTTNQPQHF.